This T cell receptor beta chain originates from a study of Graves' ophthalmopathy and Graves' hyperthyroidism. Study-wide context: There was a collection of peripheral blood at initial diagnosis, before any treatment.

In regard to this clonotype: Its specificity is not known.

Beta-chain TCR CDR3 regions were amplified from RNA transcripts. HTBI-primed first-round RT-PCR preceded second-round multiplex PCR. From the multiplex PCR reads, TCRdb called clonotypes with MiXCR, one entry per CDR3 protein. The top ten hold approximately 9% of the sample, which has roughly 160,000 distinct CDR3 sequences, 35% to 45% seen once. CDR3 length: 15 amino acids. The V segment lost 2 bases and the J segment 8 bases; nucleotides outside the gene matches: 9. The germline V gene has CDR1 MNHEY and CDR2 SVGAGI. Findings and limits, study-wide: In blood, most expanded thyroid clonotypes above 0.001 frequency were also detected.

The receptor comes from a man aged 30 to 39 with Graves' ophthalmopathy. The source material was peripheral blood. This sequence joins TRBV6-5 and TRBJ1-2; 9 nucleotides align to TRBD1. The CDR3, as DNA: TGTGCCAGCAGTTACACTGGGACAGGGACGCGCGGCTACACCTTC. This encodes CASSYTGTGTRGYTF.